The 10 T cell receptor beta chains below were found in one sample sequenced in a study of blood T cell repertoires in COVID-19. TCRdb's copy holds only in-frame clones and misses some; the assay was immunoSEQ multiplex PCR. The sample lists 55,000 to 90,000 clones; 91% were seen once. The specimen was peripheral blood. The receptors derive from a human donor with active COVID-19. The donor label of this sample is uncertain.

V gene TRBV4-3 combines with J gene TRBJ2-7; 13 positions agree with TRBD2. Germline V lookup: CDR1 LGHNA, CDR2 YSLEER. The CDR3 is 15 residues long. With V trimmed by 4 bases and J by 6 bases, 6 bases remained unmatched. This CDR3 reads CASSPGLAGEGEQYF. The CDR3 region has the DNA TGCGCCAGCAGCCCTGGACTAGCGGGAGAGGGCGAGCAGTACTTC.

This clone appeared once. V is TRBV7-8 and J is TRBJ1-5; D is possibly TRBD1 (6 bases). The CDR3 contains 17 residues. Germline CDR1 reads SGHVS; CDR2 reads FQNEAQ. Trimming left V 1 base short and J 6 bases short, with 19 bases between. CDR3 protein: CASSLGPSQGSGQPQHF. The CDR3 bases are TGTGCCAGCAGCTTAGGGCCGTCACAGGGCTCTGGTCAGCCCCAGCATTTT.

This chain connects TRBV24-1 to TRBJ2-2; tentatively, D is TRBD2 (6 bases). The V end lost 1 base, the J end lost 0 bases, and 11 bases lay between the germline ends. The CDR3 sequence is 17 residues long. From germline, CDR1 is KGHDR and CDR2 SFDVKD. CDR3 sequence: CATSDFSAGANTGELFF. CDR3 nucleotides: TGTGCCACCAGTGATTTTTCAGCGGGCGCGAACACCGGGGAGCTGTTTTTT.

This CDR3 is CASSLGLAAGQDTQYF. The CDR3 DNA reads TGTGCCAGCAGTTTAGGGCTAGCGGCGGGGCAAGATACGCAGTATTTT. V gene TRBV28 combines with J gene TRBJ2-3; the match to TRBD2 covers 7 bases. The trim removed 2 bases at V and 5 bases at J, leaving 10 bases unmatched. The CDR3 totals 16 residues. Per germline, CDR1 MDHEN and CDR2 SYDVKM.

J is TRBJ2-4 and V is TRBV6-5; TRBD1 matches at 7 bases. The V and J ends lost 6 bases and 2 bases, in that order; junction bases with no gene match: 7. CDR3 size: 15 residues. Germline CDR1 MNHEY, CDR2 SVGAGI. CDR3 protein: CASRPSTGTKNIQYF. In nucleotides, the CDR3 is TGTGCCAGCAGACCTTCGACAGGGACCAAAAACATTCAGTACTTC.

V and J are TRBV7-8 and TRBJ2-2; D is undetermined. CDR3 length: 14 residues. Germline V gene lookup returns CDR1 SGHVS and CDR2 FQNEAQ. Trimming took off 6 bases at V and 1 base at J, with 9 bases between the two ends. This CDR3 is CASRPTGNTGELFF. The CDR3 region has the DNA TGTGCCAGCAGACCGACGGGGAACACCGGGGAGCTGTTTTTT.

The CDR3 is CASSYSRGYEQYF. In nucleotides, the CDR3 is TGTGCCAGCAGTTACTCGAGGGGGTACGAGCAGTACTTC. This rearrangement joins TRBV6-5 to TRBJ2-7, with a weak D call TRBD1 (6 bases). The CDR3 is 13 amino acids. V was shortened by 0 bases and J by 4 bases, with 7 bases between the two germline ends. The V gene's germline CDR1 is MNHEY and CDR2 SVGAGI.

The genes are TRBV6-6 and TRBJ1-3; D remains unclear. CDR3 length: 13 amino acids. Trimming removed 3 bases at V and 9 bases at J, with 12 bases between. Germline CDR1 MNHNY, CDR2 SVGAGI (reference sequence). The CDR3: CASSYYEGSTIYF. The CDR3 nucleotides are TGTGCCAGCAGTTATTATGAGGGTAGCACCATATATTTT.

This chain links TRBV7-2 with TRBJ2-7; 8 bases are shared with TRBD1. The germline gives CDR1 SGHTA, CDR2 FQGNSA. V dropped 5 bases and J dropped 1; count of bases not matched to a gene: 4. CDR3 length: 14 residues. The CDR3 spells CASSRDRRSYEQYF. The DNA for the CDR3 is TGTGCCAGCAGCCGGGACAGGAGATCCTACGAGCAGTACTTC. The whole variable domain, filled in from reference TRBV7-2 and TRBJ2-7, reads GAGVSQSPSNKVTEKGKDVELRCDPISGHTALYWYRQSLGQGLEFLIYFQGNSAPDKSGLPSDRFSAERTGGSVSTLTIQRTQQEDSAVYLCASSRDRRSYEQYFGPGTRLTVT.

This clone was detected once. The V gene is TRBV27, the J gene TRBJ1-6; perhaps TRBD1 as D (5 bases). Germline CDR1 reads MNHEY; CDR2 reads SMNVEV (reference sequence). V lost 4 bases to trimming and J lost 5 bases, with 15 bases between them. The CDR3 runs 16 residues. The CDR3 region is CASSSPRGSHNSPLHF. CDR3 nucleotide sequence: TGTGCCAGCAGTTCACCCCGGGGGTCTCATAATTCACCCCTCCACTTT.